A selection of T cell receptor beta chains follows, all from one sample in a study of T-cell memory formation after mild COVID-19. TCRdb reprocessed the 5' RACE reads via MiXCR and lists one record per CDR3 protein. The sample has 13,000 or so distinct CDR3 sequences, more than 12% seen once; the top ten hold 55%. The sequenced sample was PBMCs or a T cell subset sorted from them (not recorded which). Receptors originate from a man between 18 and 35 years old who had mild COVID-19 (a few samples of this study predate the infection). Cell type and time point are not known. Each CDR3 is given with its conserved first and last residue. Clone size is given for some rows only: seen once, a few or many times, or a class if the clone is expanded.

V	size	CDR3
TRBV2	few	CASREGLGGFTVRETQYF
TRBV29-1	many	CSADRAGQFF
TRBV4-1	many	CASSQHSGGHSYNEQFF
TRBV20-1	many	CSARSGPWGSWDADTQYF
TRBV4-3	many	CASSQERGFREQYF
TRBV6-2/TRBV6-3	many	CASSDSQETQYF
TRBV6-6	many	CASSYNSPHTGELFF
TRBV29-1	few	CSVEVRADEQYF
TRBV4-2	-	CASSQASRSGNTIYF
TRBV7-9	few	CASSPSAAASTDTQYF
TRBV7-9	many	CASSPQGEATNEKLFF
TRBV7-9	few	CASSLPGTGYNEQFF
TRBV10-2	-	CASNGQGPDTQYF
TRBV6-4	many	CAIVGASDQPQHF
TRBV6-2/TRBV6-3	few	CASSRTYSNQPQHF
TRBV4-3	few	CASSQGGGASSYEQYF
TRBV5-5	once	CASSSPGQVSYNEQFF
TRBV5-1	many	CASSLGGARSDGYTF
TRBV7-2	many	CASSSIPGTVYYNEQFF
TRBV3-1	-	CASSQQILEDYGYTF
TRBV12-3/TRBV12-4	many	CASSFGVHGYTF
TRBV5-5	many	CASSYNRVLYEQYF
TRBV5-6	many	CASSLIRGVDTQYF
TRBV5-1	many	CASSLVSAYNEQFF
TRBV7-8	many	CASSTTYYGYTF
TRBV7-6	many	CASSPGLRPNNEQFF
TRBV9	medium-sized	CASTPGGRYNEQFF
TRBV6-5	few	CASRPGGVGGYTF